This T cell receptor beta chain is drawn from a study of technical replicates of blood from a handful of donors (dated by TCRdb to 2017 to 2019). Regarding this clone: The antigen this receptor binds is unknown. No quality values exist for individual bases; no much larger clone is one base distant.

Library preparation used the immunoSEQ multiplex PCR assay. Here the immuneACCESS table is served through TCRdb, limited to in-frame sequences with V and J called. Missing clones are a known gap in these copies; in checked studies unresolved V genes cover under half, and the rest lacks a known reason. The sample includes roughly 87,000 clones, with around 90% observed a single time. The ten biggest clones cover 0.39% of the sample. CDR1 SEHNR and CDR2 FQNEAQ are derived from the germline V gene (reference sequence). V lost 7 bases and J lost 0 bases; the stretch between them is 9 bases long. The CDR3 numbers 13 residues from cysteine through phenylalanine. CDR3 DNA is the only sequence kept; it has 39 bases, read in frame from the first base.

This sequence uses TRBV7-9 and TRBJ1-1; the D gene is perhaps TRBD1, from 5 matching bases. This receptor was obtained from a human donor in good health. The sample was T cells isolated from PBMCs. The nucleotides are TGTGCCAGCAACAGGATCATGAACACTGAAGCTTTCTTT. It encodes CASNRIMNTEAFF.